This T cell receptor beta chain is drawn from a study of blood T cell repertoires in COVID-19. Study summary: COVID-19 samples, acute and convalescent, were from the United States, Italy and Spain.

Germline lookup yields CDR1 LGHDT and CDR2 YNNKEL (reference sequence). The CDR3 runs to 16 residues. The V end was cut by 0 bases, the J end by 0 bases, with 11 bases between. How the authors handled the data: Estimation of nucleated cell counts was performed using reference gene primer amplification. Sequencing used immunoSEQ multiplex PCR; TCRdb keeps in-frame clones, though not all of them. V, J and clone size are taken as reported in that table, and D and trimming were inferred from the DNA itself. Found here are 260,000 or so clones, around 86% of them singletons; the top ten hold about a sixth.

The V gene is TRBV3-1 (or the pseudogene TRBV3-2), the J gene TRBJ1-2; D is uncertain. Sequenced: PBMCs or T cells enriched from blood (not recorded which). The sequence was obtained from a man younger than 30 who had recovered from COVID-19. The CDR3 DNA reads as TGTGCCAGCAGCCAAGATGTGGGCAGCCCTAACTATGGCTACACCTTC. Translated: CASSQDVGSPNYGYTF.